The entry that follows covers one T cell receptor (beta chain) sequence. Its antigen is not known. V was trimmed by 4 bases and J by 8 bases, leaving 11 bases between them. Germline CDR1 ENHRY, CDR2 SYGVKD. There are 13 residues in the CDR3. The sample comes from a study of a mutant IDH1 vaccine in newly diagnosed glioma. Looking at the study overall: Most patients had received both radiotherapy and temozolomide, the prior options being radiotherapy, temozolomide, or both. Study findings and constraints: Seemingly, pseudoprogression had no relation to changes in the top peripheral T cell clonotypes.

The data were produced by immunoSEQ multiplex PCR, yet TCRdb's version contains in-frame clones alone and is incomplete. The sample holds tens of thousands of clones, roughly three quarters seen once. Noted time point: baseline, week 1 (first vaccination visit). Treatment noted: pre-vaccination baseline after standard-of-care therapy. The material sequenced was PBMCs, taken from a glioma patient treated with radiotherapy, temozolomide or both. This clonotype was obtained from a middle-aged man with glioma. Some clones in this sample may be carry-over from other donors' samples. The rearrangement links TRBV10-3 to TRBJ1-4, with no clear D. The CDR3 nucleotides are TGTGCCATCAGTGCAGGTGTAAAGGAAAAACTGTTTTTT. Translated: CAISAGVKEKLFF.